A selection of T cell receptor beta chains follows, all from one sample in a study of response to subunit inactivated influenza vaccine. TCRdb re-derived calls from the RT-PCR reads in MiXCR, one entry per CDR3 protein. The sample carries approximately 530,000 distinct CDR3 sequences, roughly 13% recorded once. Sequenced material: PBMCs from blood, taken roughly 46 days after vaccination. These receptors were obtained from a man aged 50 to 60 who received an inactivated influenza vaccine. The CDR3 runs from the conserved cysteine through the conserved F or W. A D gene is named only where the DNA matches it firmly. The size field is filled for only some rows; it gives once, few, many or a size class.

clone_size d_call j_call cdr3_length v_call cdr3_aa cdr3_nt
. . TRBJ2-1 19 TRBV11-1 CASRPRILDDKSSYNEQFF TGTGCCAGCAGACCACGAATTCTAGACGACAAGAGCTCCTACAATGAGCAGTTCTTC
. TRBD2 TRBJ2-1 16 TRBV11-2 CASSLVGTSGADEQFF TGTGCCAGCAGCTTAGTTGGGACTAGCGGGGCAGATGAGCAGTTCTTC
few . TRBJ2-7 14 TRBV5-5 CASTHGAQSYEQYF TGTGCCAGCACCCACGGGGCCCAAAGCTACGAGCAGTACTTC
few TRBD2 TRBJ2-5 16 TRBV20-1 CSARVRVLAAQETQYF TGCAGTGCTAGAGTCCGAGTTCTAGCGGCGCAAGAGACCCAGTACTTC
few TRBD2 TRBJ2-7 16 TRBV4-1 CASRVTSGGSSYEQYF TGCGCCAGCAGGGTGACTAGCGGGGGGTCCTCCTACGAGCAGTACTTC
few TRBD2 TRBJ2-3 13 TRBV12-3/TRBV12-4 CASSSGGVSKQYF TGTGCCAGCAGTTCGGGGGGAGTTTCGAAGCAGTATTTT
few TRBD2 TRBJ2-1 15 TRBV5-6 CASSFRTSSYNEQFF TGTGCCAGCAGCTTCCGGACTAGCAGCTACAATGAGCAGTTCTTC
. . TRBJ2-7 14 TRBV12-3/TRBV12-4 CASTGDTGFDEQYF TGTGCCAGCACAGGGGACACAGGGTTCGACGAGCAGTACTTC
. TRBD1 TRBJ2-7 16 TRBV5-6 CASSLLGTGVSYEQYF TGTGCCAGCAGCTTGTTAGGGACAGGTGTCTCCTACGAGCAGTACTTC
. . TRBJ2-2 15 TRBV4-2 CASSQVFPNTGELFF TGTGCCAGCAGCCAAGTTTTTCCGAACACCGGGGAGCTGTTTTTT
. TRBD2 TRBJ2-1 14 TRBV28 CATKFPLSSGEQFF TGTGCCACTAAGTTTCCTTTATCTAGCGGGGAGCAGTTCTTC
many . TRBJ2-5 14 TRBV6-1 CATKLTAGVETQYF TGTGCCACCAAACTAACGGCAGGGGTGGAGACCCAGTACTTC
. TRBD1 TRBJ2-7 12 TRBV2 CASSVTGNEQYF TGTGCCAGCAGTGTGACAGGGAACGAGCAGTACTTC
. TRBD2 TRBJ2-7 19 TRBV7-8 CASSLATISLTSGKGEQYF TGTGCCAGCAGCTTAGCGACCATTAGCCTCACTAGCGGGAAAGGTGAGCAGTACTTC
few . TRBJ2-1 13 TRBV13 CASSLMADNEQFF TGTGCCAGCAGCTTAATGGCAGACAATGAGCAGTTCTTC
. . TRBJ1-4 12 TRBV20-1 CSARGTGEKLFF TGCAGTGCTAGAGGGACTGGAGAAAAACTGTTTTTT
. . TRBJ2-1 13 TRBV6-1 CASSRELYNEHFF TGTGCCAGCAGTAGGGAGCTGTACAATGAGCACTTCTTC
many . TRBJ2-5 14 TRBV20-1 CSAKRFGSGETQYF TGCAGTGCTAAGAGATTCGGGTCGGGGGAGACCCAGTACTTC
many TRBD1 TRBJ2-3 15 TRBV9 CASSLSSGGPDTQYF TGTGCCAGCAGCCTTAGCTCAGGGGGCCCAGATACGCAGTATTTT
. . TRBJ2-1 13 TRBV20-1 CSARRGAVYEQFF TGCAGTGCTAGGAGGGGAGCGGTTTATGAGCAGTTCTTC
. TRBD2 TRBJ2-5 15 TRBV7-9 CASSSLGLAEETQYF TGTGCCAGCAGCTCCCTGGGACTAGCGGAAGAGACCCAGTACTTC
many . TRBJ2-7 13 TRBV12-3/TRBV12-4 CASSPTRRYEQYF TGTGCCAGCAGTCCAACCCGGCGCTACGAGCAGTACTTC
. TRBD1 TRBJ2-7 15 TRBV2 CASSGTGGMKHEQYF TGTGCCAGCAGCGGGACAGGGGGCATGAAGCACGAGCAGTACTTC
many . TRBJ2-3 15 TRBV7-8 CASSPNFLRTDTQYF TGTGCCAGCAGCCCAAACTTTCTCCGCACAGATACGCAGTATTTT
. TRBD1 TRBJ1-2 15 TRBV5-8 CASSLVRTGDYGYTF TGTGCCAGCAGCTTGGTCCGGACAGGTGACTATGGCTACACCTTC
few . TRBJ2-7 14 TRBV6-9 CARRGTSQSCEQYF TGTGCCAGGAGGGGGACTTCCCAAAGCTGCGAGCAGTACTTC
. . TRBJ2-5 13 TRBV29-1 CSVVVPSQETQYF TGCAGCGTAGTAGTACCCAGCCAAGAGACCCAGTACTTC